The entry below gives a single T cell receptor (beta chain) sequence along with its context. As yet, its antigen is unknown. V lost 8 bases and J 4 bases, leaving 11 bases between the germline ends. The CDR3 is 12 residues long. FACS was used to enrich TEMRA cells, whereas the CD8+ and CD4+ T cells were obtained by negative isolation. This entry comes from a study of CD8 T cells in Susac syndrome. Notes on the study in general: Susac syndrome CD4+ T cell repertoires showed no clonal expansion.

An amount of RNA that ranged from roughly 0.5 to 1 ug was reverse transcribed with random hexamers. An immunoSEQ multiplex PCR amplified TCR beta CDR3 over 54 Vbeta and 13 Jbeta. One entry per CDR3 protein, called by TCRdb with MiXCR from the immunoSEQ multiplex PCR reads. Altogether more than 110,000 distinct CDR3 sequences are present, 95% being singletons, with the ten largest covering around 0.15%. V and J are TRBV12-3 or TRBV12-4 and TRBJ2-5; no reliable D call. The sequencing input was CD4+ T cells from PBMCs. The sequence came from a human donor with Susac syndrome. CDR3 residues: CASSPSRETQYF. The CDR3 DNA follows: TGTGCCAGCTCACCTTCACGAGAGACCCAGTACTTC.